This T cell receptor (beta chain) is from a study of T cell clones after liver transplantation. Whole-study context: A pre-transplant mixed lymphocyte reaction with TCRbeta sequencing defined graft-donor-reactive clones followed in post-transplant blood. Standard immunosuppression, with no induction, continued until 12-24 months after transplant. Draws occurred before transplant, before withdrawal, and after complete or failed withdrawal.

Repertoires were generated with immunoSEQ multiplex PCR, while TCRdb's copy carries only in-frame clones and drops some. The repertoire holds around 80,000 clones, roughly four fifths seen once, with around 0.5% in the top ten. From germline, CDR1 is MGHDK and CDR2 SYGVNS. Trimming left V 3 bases short and J 4 bases short, with 15 bases between. This CDR3 is 15 amino acids long. This clone is a singleton in its sample. The chain has TRBV25-1 and TRBJ1-2; D unclear. This receptor was identified in a human patient who received a liver transplant. Some of the T cells might come from the graft donor. The specimen comprised CD4+ T cells from blood, sampled 45 to 47 months after liver transplant. CDR3 nucleotides: TGTGCCAGCAGTGAGTCCCTCTCTAGTTTCTATGGCTACACCTTC. It codes for CASSESLSSFYGYTF.